This T cell receptor beta chain emerged from a study of cytomegalovirus exposure and HLA in healthy donors. This CDR3 is 16 amino acids long. Trimming cost V 4 bases and J 3 bases; bases outside gene matches: 10. CDR1 and CDR2 (germline): SGDLS, YYNGEE. Primers: 60 Vbeta forward and 13 Jbeta reverse. The assay was immunoSEQ multiplex PCR, and TCRdb's table has in-frame clones only and misses some. The table includes 90,000 to 120,000 clones, roughly 9.1% detected once. Sample: PBMCs. This chain uses TRBV9 with TRBJ2-1, with 7 bases aligning to TRBD1. The sequence came from a man aged 35 to 55 in good health and CMV-seropositive. CDR3 bases: TGTGCCAGCAGCCCCCGCCGAACAGGGGACTACAATGAGCAGTTCTTC. This encodes CASSPRRTGDYNEQFF.